Below, 20 T cell receptor beta chains from the same sample are listed, as sequenced in a study of OX40 agonist ivuxolimab in advanced cancers. TCRdb's copy holds only in-frame clones and misses some; the assay was immunoSEQ multiplex PCR. The sample has roughly 75,000 clones; roughly 89% are singletons. Here the sequenced sample was CD4+ or CD8+ T cells sorted from blood, taken in a trial of the OX40 agonist ivuxolimab. These receptors were collected from an adult with an advanced solid tumor such as melanoma, head and neck, liver or kidney cancer.

The gene calls are TRBV28 and TRBJ1-2; 9 bases match TRBD1. Germline V gene data show CDR1 as MDHEN and CDR2 as SYDVKM. Unmatched junction bases numbered 8, after V lost 1 base and J lost 2 bases. The CDR3 contains 17 residues. CDR3 sequence: CASSLSGTGMSNYGYTF. The CDR3 nucleotides are TGTGCCAGCAGTTTATCGGGGACAGGGATGTCAAACTATGGCTACACCTTC.

The V and J genes are TRBV19 and TRBJ2-4, with D perhaps TRBD1 (6 bases). The CDR3 is made up of 13 amino acids. Trimming removed 6 bases at V and 7 bases at J, with 13 bases between. The germline V gene encodes CDR1 LNHDA and CDR2 SQIVND (reference sequence). The CDR3 protein is CASSRDTKNIQYF. The CDR3, as DNA: TGTGCCAGTAGCAGGGACACTAAGAACATTCAGTACTTC.

CDR3 residues: CASSPIQIERSYEQYF. For the CDR3, the DNA is TGTGCCAGCAGCCCGATTCAGATAGAGCGCTCCTACGAGCAGTACTTC. The chain has TRBV7-2 and TRBJ2-7; D is undetermined. Between the trimmed V and J ends, which lost 5 bases and 0 bases, there was a span of 17 bases. In germline, CDR1 is SGHTA, CDR2 FQGNSA. The CDR3 spans 16 residues.

The chain is built from TRBV20-1 and TRBJ1-2; D not resolved. The length of the CDR3 is 11 residues. Trimming took 7 bases from V and 3 from J, leaving 9 bases between them. Per germline, CDR1 DFQATT and CDR2 SNEGSKA (reference sequence). CDR3 in amino acids: CSVGVDYGYTF. CDR3 nucleotide sequence: TGCAGTGTGGGTGTGGACTATGGCTACACCTTC.

This chain uses TRBV19 with TRBJ2-1, with D hard to call. The V end lost 4 bases, the J end lost 0 bases, and 10 bases lay between the germline ends. In germline, CDR1 is LNHDA, CDR2 SQIVND (reference sequence). The CDR3 loop spans 15 amino acids. The CDR3 here is CASSTDTLSYNEQFF. CDR3 bases: TGTGCCAGTAGTACAGACACTCTCTCCTACAATGAGCAGTTCTTC.

V and J are TRBV11-2 and TRBJ2-1; D is uncertain. Germline V gene lookup returns CDR1 SGHAT and CDR2 FQNNGV. This CDR3 is built from 15 residues. With 0 bases removed from V and 2 bases from J, the gap between germline ends came to 8 bases. The chain's CDR3 is CASSLDRSPYNEQFF. In DNA form, the CDR3 reads TGTGCCAGCAGCTTAGATCGGAGTCCCTACAATGAGCAGTTCTTC. Variable domain in full (rest from reference TRBV11-2 and TRBJ2-1): EAGVAQSPRYKIIEKRQSVAFWCNPISGHATLYWYQQILGQGPKLLIQFQNNGVVDDSQLPKDRFSAERLKGVDSTLKIQPAKLEDSAVYLCASSLDRSPYNEQFFGPGTRLTVL.

The J gene is TRBJ2-7, the V gene TRBV28, with 8 bases that match TRBD2. CDR1 and CDR2 from the germline V gene are MDHEN and SYDVKM. There are 13 residues in the CDR3. V lost 8 bases and J lost 6; bases outside the gene matches: 9. CDR3 in DNA: TGTGCCAGCTGGAGCGGGAGAGGGGGCGAGCAGTACTTC. Translated, it gives CASWSGRGGEQYF.

The chain couples TRBV7-9 to TRBJ2-2; 11 bases are shared with TRBD2. This CDR3 is 19 amino acids long. The J segment lost 1 base and the V segment lost 5 bases, leaving 12 bases of the junction unmatched. Germline V gene sequence: CDR1 SEHNR, CDR2 FQNEAQ (reference sequence). As DNA, the CDR3 is TGTGCCAGCAGCCCCGGGGGGGCTAGCGGGAGGAGGAACACCGGGGAGCTGTTTTTT. Its protein product is CASSPGGASGRRNTGELFF.

The rearrangement joins TRBV6-1 to TRBJ2-1, with a tentative D call TRBD1 (6 bases). Per the germline V gene, CDR1 is MNHNS and CDR2 is SASEGT. V lost 8 bases, J lost 4 bases, and 12 bases lay in between. This CDR3 is built from 13 residues. The CDR3 loop is CASGGQYYNEQFF. The CDR3 DNA is TGTGCCAGCGGTGGACAGTATTACAATGAGCAGTTCTTC.

The chain employs TRBV2 and TRBJ2-7; tentative D call: TRBD1 (6 bases). The CDR3 consists of 11 residues. In germline, CDR1 is SNHLY, CDR2 FYNNEI. V dropped 10 bases and J dropped 1 base, with 8 bases sitting between them. For the CDR3, the DNA is TGTGCCAACGGACAGTCCTACGAGCAGTACTTC. Its translation: CANGQSYEQYF.

This clone was seen a few times. The chain links TRBV19 to TRBJ1-5; D ambiguous. Trimming removed 3 bases from V and 5 bases from J, with 8 bases in between. The CDR3 runs to 13 residues. CDR1 is LNHDA and CDR2 is SQIVND in the germline V gene (reference sequence). The chain's CDR3 is CASSIYGDQPQHF. Here the CDR3 DNA reads TGTGCCAGTAGTATCTACGGGGATCAGCCCCAGCATTTT.

The CDR3 DNA reads TGTGCCACCAGTACCTCGGACAGGGGGCACGGTGAAGCTTTCTTT. The encoded protein is CATSTSDRGHGEAFF. The chain combines TRBV15 with TRBJ1-1; TRBD1 matches at 11 bases. Trimming took 6 bases from V and 7 from J; bases not matched to a gene: 10. CDR3 length: 15 residues. Germline lookup yields CDR1 LNHNV and CDR2 YYDKDF (reference sequence).

A single count supports this clone. The CDR3 bases are TGTGCCAGCAGCTTCGACAGCTACGAGCAGTACTTC. Amino acids: CASSFDSYEQYF. The chain couples TRBV11-2 to TRBJ2-7; a possible D gene is TRBD1 (5 bases). Trimming pared 3 bases from V and 3 bases from J, leaving 6 bases between. The germline V gene encodes CDR1 SGHAT and CDR2 FQNNGV. The CDR3 is 12 amino acids.

V and J are TRBV10-3 and TRBJ2-2; 9 bases map to TRBD1. The germline V gene has CDR1 ENHRY and CDR2 SYGVKD. The CDR3 loop spans 14 amino acids. J gave up 4 bases and V 7 bases, and 4 bases lay outside the gene matches. The CDR3 reads CAINGQGTTGELFF. The CDR3 DNA is TGTGCCATCAACGGACAGGGGACCACCGGGGAGCTGTTTTTT.

A word on this clone: A junction boundary mismatches the germline segment, possibly from a read error. The genes are TRBV7-3 and TRBJ2-3, with D possibly called TRBD1 or TRBD2 (6 bases each). Germline CDR1 is SGHTA and CDR2 is FQGTGA. This CDR3 spans 16 amino acids. The CDR3 DNA is TGTGCCAGCAGTCAACAGTGGGGGGCGAGCATAGATACGCAGTATTTT. This codes for CASSQQWGASIDTQYF.

The chain is built from TRBV7-9 and TRBJ2-5, with TRBD2 matching over 8 bases. Germline loops: CDR1 SEHNR, CDR2 FQNEAQ (reference sequence). The CDR3 sequence is 15 residues long. V was pared by 5 bases and J by 11 bases, with 16 bases of the junction left unmatched. In DNA, the CDR3 is TGTGCCAGCAGCCCTCCCACAGCGGGAGCTAGAGAGCAGTACTTC. It is translated as CASSPPTAGAREQYF.

This clone turned up a few times. An end of the junction differs from the germline gene, which may be a read error. The J gene is TRBJ2-2, the V gene TRBV7-7, with a possible D match to TRBD1 (5 bases). CDR1 and CDR2 from the germline V gene are SSHAT and FNYEAQ (reference sequence). This CDR3 has 16 amino acids. CDR3 region: CASSPTGAQNTGELFF. The CDR3 nucleotides read TGTGCTAGCAGCCCCACAGGTGCTCAGAACACCGGGGAGCTGTTTTTT.

This chain uses TRBV6-5 with TRBJ1-1; no reliable D call. Looked up from germline, CDR1 is MNHEY and CDR2 is SVGAGI. This CDR3 is 14 amino acids long. The V end lost 2 bases, the J end lost 0 bases, and 7 bases lay between the germline ends. CDR3 in amino acids: CASSYTLLNTEAFF. DNA of the CDR3: TGTGCCAGCAGTTACACCCTACTGAACACTGAAGCTTTCTTT.

The rearrangement joins TRBV4-1 to TRBJ2-5, with D unclear. Between the trimmed V and J ends, which lost 3 bases and 7 bases, there was a span of 6 bases. The CDR3 length is 11 residues. Germline V lookup: CDR1 MGHRA, CDR2 YSYEKL. CDR3 loop: CASSHPRTQYF. DNA for the CDR3: TGCGCCAGCAGCCATCCCAGGACCCAGTACTTC.

The chain links TRBV18 to TRBJ2-2, with D uncertain. The CDR3 consists of 16 residues. Trimming took off 5 bases at V and 5 bases at J, with 18 bases between the two ends. CDR1 is KGHSH, CDR2 LQKENI, per germline. The CDR3 nucleotides read TGTGCCAGCTCAGCGGACGGTACTCATTCGACCGGGGAGCTGTTTTTT. Amino acids: CASSADGTHSTGELFF.